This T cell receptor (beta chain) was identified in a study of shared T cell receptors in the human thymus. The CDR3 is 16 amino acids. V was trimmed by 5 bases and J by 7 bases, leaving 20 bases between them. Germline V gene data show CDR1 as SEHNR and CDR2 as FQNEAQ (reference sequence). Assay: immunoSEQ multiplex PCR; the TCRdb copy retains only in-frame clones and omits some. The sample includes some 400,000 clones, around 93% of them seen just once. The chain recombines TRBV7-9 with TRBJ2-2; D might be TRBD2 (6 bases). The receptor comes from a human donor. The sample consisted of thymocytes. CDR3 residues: CASSRTRRGSSGELFF. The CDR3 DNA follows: TGTGCCAGCAGCCGGACTCGGAGGGGTTCGAGCGGGGAGCTGTTTTTT.